The clone carrying this T cell receptor beta chain was seen repeatedly, ten times or more. As yet, its antigen is unknown. This sample is part of a study of CD8+CD57+ T cells in acquired aplastic anemia. Genomic DNA constituted the template upon which TCR beta VDJ and CDR3 profiling was performed. TCRdb used MiXCR to reprocess the reads, holding one entry per CDR3 protein. The sample carries about 190,000 distinct CDR3 sequences, around 66% recorded once. Whole-study results and caveats: Patients and controls shared under 35 CD8+ CDR3 sequences, which appeared highly expressed in patients and within their immunodominant clones.

Deletions cut 0 bases from V and 3 bases from J, with 15 bases between. CDR3 length equals 16 residues. Germline V gives CDR1 LNHDA, CDR2 SQIVND (reference sequence). The TCR was taken from a human donor with severe aplastic anemia or a healthy control (not recorded which). This chain joins TRBV19 and TRBJ2-7; D is possibly TRBD2 (5 bases). The sequenced material came from sorted CD4+, CD8+, or CD8+CD57+ T cells (not recorded which) from PBMCs. CDR3 in DNA: TGTGCCAGTAGTATAGATCGTGAGGGTGTAGGCTACGAGCAGTACTTC. Translated: CASSIDREGVGYEQYF.